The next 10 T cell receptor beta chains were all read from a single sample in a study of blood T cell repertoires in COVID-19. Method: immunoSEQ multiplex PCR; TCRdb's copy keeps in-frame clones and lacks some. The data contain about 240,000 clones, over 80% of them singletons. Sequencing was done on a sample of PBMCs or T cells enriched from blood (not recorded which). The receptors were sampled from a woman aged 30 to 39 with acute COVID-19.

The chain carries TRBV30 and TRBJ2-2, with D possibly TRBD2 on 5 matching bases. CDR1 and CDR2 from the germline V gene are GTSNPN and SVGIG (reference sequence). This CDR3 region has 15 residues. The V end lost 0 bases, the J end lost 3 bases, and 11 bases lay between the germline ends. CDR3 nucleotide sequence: TGTGCCTGGAGTGTGAGTCGGGGTTACACCGGGGAGCTGTTTTTT. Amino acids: CAWSVSRGYTGELFF.

The DNA for the CDR3 is TGTGCCAGCCGAAGCGGGACCGGCGCCTACGAGCAGTACTTC. Translation gives CASRSGTGAYEQYF. The chain joins TRBV28 to TRBJ2-7; 7 bases fit TRBD2. Germline assignment: CDR1 MDHEN and CDR2 SYDVKM. This CDR3 contains 14 residues. J lost 2 bases, V lost 8 bases, and 9 bases had no gene match.

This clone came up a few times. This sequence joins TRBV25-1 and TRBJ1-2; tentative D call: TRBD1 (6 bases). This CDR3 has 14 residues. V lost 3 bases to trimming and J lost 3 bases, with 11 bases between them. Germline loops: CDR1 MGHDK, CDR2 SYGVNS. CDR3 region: CASSEWGRDYGYTF. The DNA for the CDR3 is TGTGCCAGCAGTGAGTGGGGGCGAGACTATGGCTACACCTTC.

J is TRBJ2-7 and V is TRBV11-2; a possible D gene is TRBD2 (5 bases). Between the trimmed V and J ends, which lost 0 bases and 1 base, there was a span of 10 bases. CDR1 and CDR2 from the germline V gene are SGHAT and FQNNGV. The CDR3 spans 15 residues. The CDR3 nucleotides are TGTGCCAGCAGCTTAGACTCGAGGGATTCCTACGAGCAGTACTTC. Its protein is CASSLDSRDSYEQYF.

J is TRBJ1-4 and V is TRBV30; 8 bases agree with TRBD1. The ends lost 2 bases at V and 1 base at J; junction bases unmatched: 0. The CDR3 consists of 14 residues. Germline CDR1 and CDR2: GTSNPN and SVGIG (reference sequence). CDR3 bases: TGTGCCTGGAGTACAGGGGGAACTAATGAAAAACTGTTTTTT. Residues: CAWSTGGTNEKLFF.

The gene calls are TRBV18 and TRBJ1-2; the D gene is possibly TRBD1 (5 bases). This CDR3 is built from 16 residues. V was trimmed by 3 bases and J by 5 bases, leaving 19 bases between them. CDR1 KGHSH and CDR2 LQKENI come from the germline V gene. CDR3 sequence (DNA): TGTGCCAGCTCACCTCCCTCCGGGACTAGGGGTTATGGCTACACCTTC. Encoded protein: CASSPPSGTRGYGYTF.

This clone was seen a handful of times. The CDR3 region has the DNA TGCGCCAGCAGCTTCACCCGACAGAACGGCAATTCACCCCTCCACTTT. Translating gives CASSFTRQNGNSPLHF. This chain uses TRBV5-1 with TRBJ1-6, with D possibly TRBD1 on 5 matching bases. Trimming removed 2 bases from V and 7 bases from J, with 16 bases in between. The CDR3 totals 16 residues. Germline CDR1 SGHRS, CDR2 YFSETQ.

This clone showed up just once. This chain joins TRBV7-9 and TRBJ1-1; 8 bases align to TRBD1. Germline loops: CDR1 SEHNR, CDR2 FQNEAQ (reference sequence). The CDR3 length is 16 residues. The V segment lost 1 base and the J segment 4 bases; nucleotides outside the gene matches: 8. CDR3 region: CASSLVAGGVGTEAFF. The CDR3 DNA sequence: TGTGCCAGCAGCTTAGTTGCAGGGGGCGTGGGCACTGAAGCTTTCTTT.

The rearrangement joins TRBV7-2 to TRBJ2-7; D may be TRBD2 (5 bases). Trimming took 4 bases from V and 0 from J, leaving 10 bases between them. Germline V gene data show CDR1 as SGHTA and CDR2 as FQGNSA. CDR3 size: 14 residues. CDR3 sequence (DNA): TGTGCCAGCAGCTCCCACCGGGACTCCTACGAGCAGTACTTC. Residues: CASSSHRDSYEQYF.

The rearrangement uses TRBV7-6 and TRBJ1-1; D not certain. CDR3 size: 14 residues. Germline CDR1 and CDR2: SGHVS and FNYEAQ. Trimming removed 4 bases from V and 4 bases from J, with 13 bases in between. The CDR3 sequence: CASSSTSQSTEAFF. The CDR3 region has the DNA TGTGCCAGCAGCTCTACCTCTCAAAGCACTGAAGCTTTCTTT.